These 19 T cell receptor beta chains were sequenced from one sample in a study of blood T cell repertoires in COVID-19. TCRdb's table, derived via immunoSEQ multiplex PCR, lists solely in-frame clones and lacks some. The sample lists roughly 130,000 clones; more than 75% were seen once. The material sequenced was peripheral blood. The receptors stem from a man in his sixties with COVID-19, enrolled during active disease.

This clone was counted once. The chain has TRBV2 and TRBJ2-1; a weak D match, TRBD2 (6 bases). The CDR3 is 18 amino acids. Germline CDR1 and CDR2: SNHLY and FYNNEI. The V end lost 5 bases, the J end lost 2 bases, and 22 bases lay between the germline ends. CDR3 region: CASSPGGTKGGTYNEQFF. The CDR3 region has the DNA TGTGCCAGCAGTCCTGGGGGGACGAAAGGAGGTACCTACAATGAGCAGTTCTTC.

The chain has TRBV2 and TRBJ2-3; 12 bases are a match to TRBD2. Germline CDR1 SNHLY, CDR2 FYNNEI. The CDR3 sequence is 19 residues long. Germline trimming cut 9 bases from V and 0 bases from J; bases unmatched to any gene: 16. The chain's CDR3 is CASLAGGPSEFPSTDTQYF. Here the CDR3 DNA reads TGTGCCAGTCTAGCGGGAGGGCCTTCGGAATTCCCTAGCACAGATACGCAGTATTTT.

The CDR3 DNA reads TGTGCCAGCAGTGAGACCGGGTATGGCTACACCTTC. Translation: CASSETGYGYTF. The chain couples TRBV2 to TRBJ1-2, with D uncertain. V was clipped by 3 bases and J by 5 bases, with 7 bases between them. The germline gives CDR1 SNHLY, CDR2 FYNNEI. The CDR3 is made up of 12 amino acids.

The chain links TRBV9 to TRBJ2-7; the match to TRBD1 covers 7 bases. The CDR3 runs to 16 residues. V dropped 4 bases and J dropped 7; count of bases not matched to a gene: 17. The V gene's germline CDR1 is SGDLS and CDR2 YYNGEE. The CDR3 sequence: CASSTRSTGILWEQYF. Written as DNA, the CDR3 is TGTGCCAGCAGCACTAGGTCGACAGGGATTCTGTGGGAGCAGTACTTC.

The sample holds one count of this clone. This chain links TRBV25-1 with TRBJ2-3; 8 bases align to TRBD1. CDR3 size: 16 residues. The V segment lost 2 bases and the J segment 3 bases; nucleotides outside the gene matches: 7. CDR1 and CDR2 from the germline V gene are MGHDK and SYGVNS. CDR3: CASSEAAGGATDTQYF. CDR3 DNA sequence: TGTGCCAGCAGTGAAGCGGCAGGGGGCGCAACAGATACGCAGTATTTT.

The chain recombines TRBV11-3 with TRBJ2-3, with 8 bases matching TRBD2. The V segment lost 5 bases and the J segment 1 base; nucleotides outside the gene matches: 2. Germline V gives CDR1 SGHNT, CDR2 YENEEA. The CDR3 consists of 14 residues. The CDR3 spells CASSKTSGTDTQYF. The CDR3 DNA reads TGTGCCAGCAGCAAGACTAGCGGCACAGATACGCAGTATTTT.

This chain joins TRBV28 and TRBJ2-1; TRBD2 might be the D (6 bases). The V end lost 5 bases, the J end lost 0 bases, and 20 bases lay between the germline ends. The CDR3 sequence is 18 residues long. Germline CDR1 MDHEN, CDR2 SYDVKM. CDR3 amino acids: CASSPPSVFGSSYNEQFF. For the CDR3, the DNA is TGTGCCAGCAGTCCCCCTTCTGTATTCGGGAGCTCCTACAATGAGCAGTTCTTC.

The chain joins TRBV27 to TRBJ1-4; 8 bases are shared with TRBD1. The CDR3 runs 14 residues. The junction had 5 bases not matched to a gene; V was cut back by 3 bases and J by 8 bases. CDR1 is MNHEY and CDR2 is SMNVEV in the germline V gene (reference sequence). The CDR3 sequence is CASSLTGEREKLFF. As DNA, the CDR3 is TGTGCCAGCAGTTTGACAGGGGAACGGGAAAAACTGTTTTTT.

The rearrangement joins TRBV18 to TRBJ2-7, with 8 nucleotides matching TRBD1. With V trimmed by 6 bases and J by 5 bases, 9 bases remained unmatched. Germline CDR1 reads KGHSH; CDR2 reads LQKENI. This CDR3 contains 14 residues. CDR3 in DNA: TGTGCCAGCTCGCTGCCGGGACAGGAGCACGAGCAGTACTTC. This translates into CASSLPGQEHEQYF.

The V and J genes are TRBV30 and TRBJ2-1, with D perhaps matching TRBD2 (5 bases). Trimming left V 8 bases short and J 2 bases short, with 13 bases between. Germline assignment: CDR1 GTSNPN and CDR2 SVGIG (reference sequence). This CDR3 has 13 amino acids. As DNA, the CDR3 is TGTGCCGGGGTAGCGCAGGCCTACAATGAGCAGTTCTTC. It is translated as CAGVAQAYNEQFF. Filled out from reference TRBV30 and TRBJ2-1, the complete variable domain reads SQTIHQWPATLVQPVGSPLSLECTVEGTSNPNLYWYRQAAGRGLQLLFYSVGIGQISSEVPQNLSASRPQDRQFILSSKKLLLSDSGFYLCAGVAQAYNEQFFGPGTRLTVL.

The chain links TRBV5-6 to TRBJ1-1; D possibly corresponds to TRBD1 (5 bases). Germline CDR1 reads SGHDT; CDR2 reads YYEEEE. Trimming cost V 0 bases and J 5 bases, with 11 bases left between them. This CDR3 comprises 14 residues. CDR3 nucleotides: TGTGCCAGCAGCTTGGAGGGGTTGGGTACTGAAGCTTTCTTT. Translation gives CASSLEGLGTEAFF.

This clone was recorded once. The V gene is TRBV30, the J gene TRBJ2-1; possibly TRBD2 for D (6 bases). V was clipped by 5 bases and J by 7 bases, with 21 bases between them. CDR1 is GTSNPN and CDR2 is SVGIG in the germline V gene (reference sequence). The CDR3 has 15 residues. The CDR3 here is CAWGGHRESKNEQFF. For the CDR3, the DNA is TGTGCCTGGGGGGGTCATCGGGAGTCAAAAAATGAGCAGTTCTTC.

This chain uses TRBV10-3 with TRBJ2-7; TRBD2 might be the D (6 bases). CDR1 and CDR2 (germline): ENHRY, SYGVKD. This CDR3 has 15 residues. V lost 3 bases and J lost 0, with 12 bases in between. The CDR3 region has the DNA TGTGCCATCAGTGAAGGTGGGGGGAGCTCCTACGAGCAGTACTTC. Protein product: CAISEGGGSSYEQYF.

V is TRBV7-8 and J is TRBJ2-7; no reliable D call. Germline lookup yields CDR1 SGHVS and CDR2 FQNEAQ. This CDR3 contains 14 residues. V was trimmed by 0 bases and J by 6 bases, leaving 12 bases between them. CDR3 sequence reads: CASSLARLTFEQYF. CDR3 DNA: TGTGCCAGCAGCTTAGCGCGGCTAACCTTCGAGCAGTACTTC.

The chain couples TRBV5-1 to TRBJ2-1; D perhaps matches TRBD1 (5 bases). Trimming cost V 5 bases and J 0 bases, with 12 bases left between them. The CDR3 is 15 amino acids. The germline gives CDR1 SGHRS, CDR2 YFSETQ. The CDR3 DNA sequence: TGCGCCAGCAGGCCAACAGGTAGCTCCTACAATGAGCAGTTCTTC. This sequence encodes CASRPTGSSYNEQFF.

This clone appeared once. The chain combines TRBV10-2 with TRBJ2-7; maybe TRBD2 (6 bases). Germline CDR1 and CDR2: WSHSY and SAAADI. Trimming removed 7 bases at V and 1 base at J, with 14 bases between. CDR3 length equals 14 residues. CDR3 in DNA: TGCGCCAGCACTGCGGTAGCGGTGTCCTACGAGCAGTACTTC. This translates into CASTAVAVSYEQYF.

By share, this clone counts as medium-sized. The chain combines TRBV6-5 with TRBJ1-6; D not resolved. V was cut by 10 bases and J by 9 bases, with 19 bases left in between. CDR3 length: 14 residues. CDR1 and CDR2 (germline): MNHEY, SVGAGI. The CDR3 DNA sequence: TGTGCCACCCCCGCCGTGATGGGCTCTTCACCCCTCCACTTT. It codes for CATPAVMGSSPLHF.

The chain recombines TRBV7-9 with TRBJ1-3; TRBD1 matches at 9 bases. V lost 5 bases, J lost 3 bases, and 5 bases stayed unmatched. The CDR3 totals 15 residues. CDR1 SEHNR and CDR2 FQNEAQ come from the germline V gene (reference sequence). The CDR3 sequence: CASSKDRGSGNTIYF. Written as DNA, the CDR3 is TGTGCCAGCAGCAAAGACAGGGGGAGTGGAAACACCATATATTTT.

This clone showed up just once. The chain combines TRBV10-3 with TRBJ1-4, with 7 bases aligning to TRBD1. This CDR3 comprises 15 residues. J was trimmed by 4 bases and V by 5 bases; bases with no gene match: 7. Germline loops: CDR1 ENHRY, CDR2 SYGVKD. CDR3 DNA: TGTGCCATCAGTCCGACAGGGTCTTTTAATGAAAAACTGTTTTTT. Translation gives CAISPTGSFNEKLFF.